This T cell receptor (beta chain) was identified in a study of blood T cell repertoires in COVID-19 (dated by TCRdb to 2020 to 2022). Notes on the research overall: Collaborator samples came from the United States, Italy and Spain and covered acute and convalescent phases of COVID-19. The prospective study material was composed of cDNA or gDNA derived from T cells, B-cell-depleted T cells, or PBMCs. Deeply sampled blood TCRbeta repertoires from subjects exposed to, actively infected with, or recovered from COVID-19 were included in the dataset. The repertoires were released in a freely available public database intended as a resource for research on the immune response to SARS-CoV-2. Samples were obtained from the ongoing ImmuneRACE study (first 160 participants) and from over a thousand subjects provided by 6 global collaborators. Sample metadata almost always included a de-identified subject ID, COVID-19 status, age in years and sex. Where HLA class I and class II types were available, the types were taken from metadata supplied by the sample provider, not from assay-based typing. Broad study findings and their caveats: Clinical and demographic metadata were provided uncurated, with the amount varying by source and participant.

Note on this clone: There is no known antigen for this receptor. Base qualities are missing; no much larger clone stands one base away.

Per the germline V gene, MNHEY is the CDR1 and SVGAGI is the CDR2. Here V drops 5 bases and J drops 13 bases, and the junction holds 10 bases not matched to any gene. The CDR3 runs 13 amino acids, cysteine and phenylalanine included. Just CDR3 DNA is preserved here, 39 bases in frame from base 1. Whole blood was collected in K2EDTA tubes by collaborating institutions according to the institutions' own protocols. For TCRbeta analysis, collaborator samples were shipped as frozen whole blood, as isolated PBMCs, or as DNA extracted from either sample type. TCRbeta CDR3 regions were amplified from genomic DNA by means of the immunoSEQ Assay, a bias-controlled multiplex PCR. The source study handled its data this way. Nucleated cell counts per sample were estimated from amplification of reference gene primers within the assay. To quantify the absolute abundance of each unique TCRbeta CDR3 rearrangement, sequence reads were collapsed and filtered. Productive Simpson clonality was computed per sample as the square root of Simpson's diversity index over productive rearrangements. Here the immuneACCESS table is served through TCRdb, limited to in-frame sequences with V and J called. Missing clones are a known gap in these copies; in checked studies unresolved V genes cover under half, and the rest lacks a known reason. V, J and clone size are taken as reported in that table, and D and trimming were inferred from the DNA itself. Recorded for this sample are 150,000 to 200,000 clones; 88% of them occurred a single time. Approximately 4% of the sample comes from the top ten.

The origin of this receptor is a human donor in a cohort sampled during active COVID-19. The sequenced sample consisted of peripheral blood. The chain links TRBV6-5 with TRBJ2-1; the central 8 bases match TRBD2. The DNA sequence reads TGTGCCAGCAGTCTAAGCGGGGGATTTGGACAGTTCTTC. It translates as CASSLSGGFGQFF.